This entry lists 23 T cell receptor beta chains sequenced from one sample in a study of blood T cell repertoires in COVID-19. This table comes from immunoSEQ multiplex PCR, and its TCRdb copy is limited to in-frame clones, with some not included. This table holds around 200,000 clones, roughly 80% found once. The specimen was peripheral blood. The receptors come from a human donor in a cohort sampled during active COVID-19.

This clone was seen a few times. The chain employs TRBV25-1 and TRBJ2-7; TRBD2 agrees at 11 bases. CDR3 length: 15 residues. The trim removed 6 bases at V and 4 bases at J, leaving 8 bases unmatched. Per germline, CDR1 MGHDK and CDR2 SYGVNS. CDR3 protein: CASRGLGTSGYEQYF. The CDR3 DNA sequence: TGTGCCAGCAGGGGGTTGGGGACTAGCGGATACGAGCAGTACTTC.

V usage is TRBV19 and J usage is TRBJ2-7; no definite D call. The V end was cut by 3 bases, the J end by 3 bases, with 9 bases between. This CDR3 region has 13 residues. The germline V gene has CDR1 LNHDA and CDR2 SQIVND (reference sequence). The CDR3 region has the DNA TGTGCCAGTAGTATGAGGAGTTACTACGAGCAGTACTTC. Its protein product is CASSMRSYYEQYF.

V usage is TRBV15 and J usage is TRBJ2-2, with 14 bases aligning to TRBD2. Germline values: CDR1 LNHNV, CDR2 YYDKDF (reference sequence). This CDR3 is built from 17 residues. The junction had 2 bases not matched to a gene; V was cut back by 0 bases and J by 5 bases. The CDR3 protein is CATSRDRTSGRTGELFF. CDR3 nucleotides: TGTGCCACCAGCAGAGATAGGACTAGCGGGAGGACCGGGGAGCTGTTTTTT.

The chain recombines TRBV5-4 with TRBJ2-3, with D uncertain. V lost 2 bases, J lost 3 bases, and 4 bases lay in between. This CDR3 region has 12 residues. CDR1 is SGHNT and CDR2 is YYREEE in the germline V gene (reference sequence). The CDR3 DNA reads as TGTGCCAGCAGCTTACGGACAGATACGCAGTATTTT. This encodes CASSLRTDTQYF.

This chain links TRBV6-6 with TRBJ1-1; D possibly corresponds to TRBD1 (6 bases). Trimming shortened V by 5 bases and J by 4 bases, and 11 bases separated the two germline ends. The CDR3 consists of 13 residues. The germline V gene encodes CDR1 MNHNY and CDR2 SVGAGI (reference sequence). CDR3 DNA sequence: TGTGCCAGCAGTCTACAGGGAAGCACTGAAGCTTTCTTT. This translates into CASSLQGSTEAFF.

V is TRBV11-3 and J is TRBJ2-3; TRBD2 matches 9 bases. V lost 3 bases, J lost 4 bases, and 8 bases stayed unmatched. This CDR3 spans 16 amino acids. In germline, CDR1 is SGHNT, CDR2 YENEEA. CDR3 bases: TGTGCCAGCAGCTTGGGACTAGCCCCCTCGGCAGATACGCAGTATTTT. Translating gives CASSLGLAPSADTQYF. Full variable domain (rest looked up from reference TRBV11-3 and TRBJ2-3): EAGVVQSPRYKIIEKKQPVAFWCNPISGHNTLYWYLQNLGQGPELLIRYENEEAVDDSQLPKDRFSAERLKGVDSTLKIQPAELGDSAVYLCASSLGLAPSADTQYFGPGTRLTVL.

This chain joins TRBV9 and TRBJ2-1; possibly TRBD1 for D (5 bases). CDR1 is SGDLS and CDR2 is YYNGEE in the germline V gene. The CDR3 is 14 amino acids. V lost 4 bases, J lost 6 bases, and 14 bases lay in between. The CDR3 loop is CASSHTRQGNEQFF. The CDR3 nucleotides read TGTGCCAGCAGCCACACAAGGCAGGGCAATGAGCAGTTCTTC. Drawing the rest from reference TRBV9 and TRBJ2-1, the complete variable domain is DSGVTQTPKHLITATGQRVTLRCSPRSGDLSVYWYQQSLDQGLQFLIQYYNGEERAKGNILERFSAQQFPDLHSELNLSSLELGDSALYFCASSHTRQGNEQFFGPGTRLTVL.

The J gene is TRBJ2-7, the V gene TRBV4-2; 8 bases line up with TRBD1. There are 14 residues in the CDR3. Germline values: CDR1 LGHNA, CDR2 YNFKEQ. Germline trimming cut 4 bases from V and 3 bases from J; bases unmatched to any gene: 5. The CDR3 DNA reads as TGTGCCAGCAGCCCCCGGGACAGGAGCTACGAGCAGTACTTC. Protein: CASSPRDRSYEQYF.

This rearrangement joins TRBV9 to TRBJ2-1; 9 bases are a match to TRBD2. V was pared by 0 bases and J by 5 bases, with 3 bases of the junction left unmatched. The CDR3 has 15 residues. Germline assignment: CDR1 SGDLS and CDR2 YYNGEE. CDR3 DNA sequence: TGTGCCAGCAGCGTAGAGACTAGCGGAGACAATGAGCAGTTCTTC. Amino acid sequence: CASSVETSGDNEQFF. Using reference TRBV9 and TRBJ2-1 for the parts outside the CDR3, the full variable domain is DSGVTQTPKHLITATGQRVTLRCSPRSGDLSVYWYQQSLDQGLQFLIQYYNGEERAKGNILERFSAQQFPDLHSELNLSSLELGDSALYFCASSVETSGDNEQFFGPGTRLTVL.

The chain joins TRBV7-2 to TRBJ1-2; D perhaps matches TRBD1 (6 bases). V was cut by 4 bases and J by 5 bases, with 20 bases left in between. The CDR3 runs 16 residues. Germline V CDR1 and CDR2: SGHTA, FQGNSA. Written as DNA, the CDR3 is TGTGCCAGCAGCTCACCAGGGGACACCTCATCTTATGGCTACACCTTC. It specifies CASSSPGDTSSYGYTF.

This chain connects TRBV4-1 to TRBJ1-4, with D unclear. The CDR3 length is 12 residues. V was cut by 1 base and J by 12 bases, with 9 bases left in between. CDR1 and CDR2 from the germline V gene are MGHRA and YSYEKL. The CDR3 is CASSQGRLELFF. The CDR3 coding sequence is TGCGCCAGCAGCCAAGGGCGGCTCGAACTGTTTTTT.

This clone is judged medium-sized (0.01 to 0.1%). This sequence joins TRBV5-1 and TRBJ2-7; D not certain. The CDR3 is made up of 11 amino acids. Trimming left V 1 base short and J 4 bases short, with 3 bases between. The germline gives CDR1 SGHRS, CDR2 YFSETQ. CDR3 in DNA: TGCGCCAGCAGCTTGCCGTACGAGCAGTACTTC. The encoded protein is CASSLPYEQYF.

The table lists this clone with a count of one. The chain employs TRBV7-8 and TRBJ2-7; maybe TRBD1 (6 bases). This CDR3 comprises 13 residues. CDR1 is SGHVS, CDR2 FQNEAQ, per germline. Deletions cut 7 bases from V and 3 bases from J, with 13 bases between. CDR3 amino acids: CASTPPTGYEQYF. The CDR3 DNA sequence: TGTGCCAGCACGCCCCCGACAGGCTACGAGCAGTACTTC.

This clone was seen once. This chain uses TRBV27 with TRBJ2-7; 7 bases align to TRBD1. The trim removed 6 bases at V and 0 bases at J, leaving 11 bases unmatched. This CDR3 is built from 16 residues. The V gene's germline CDR1 is MNHEY and CDR2 SMNVEV (reference sequence). The CDR3 here is CASSQIYDRDSYEQYF. CDR3 in DNA: TGTGCCAGCAGCCAAATTTACGACAGGGACTCCTACGAGCAGTACTTC.

The chain has TRBV2 and TRBJ1-3, with D tentatively TRBD1 (5 bases). V was shortened by 6 bases and J by 1 base, with 7 bases between the two germline ends. CDR1 is SNHLY, CDR2 FYNNEI, per germline. The CDR3 totals 13 residues. This chain's CDR3 is CASRQASGNTIYF. As DNA, the CDR3 is TGTGCCAGCAGACAGGCATCTGGAAACACCATATATTTT.

The chain joins TRBV9 to TRBJ1-5, with 9 bases that match TRBD1. V was pared by 0 bases and J by 5 bases, with 3 bases of the junction left unmatched. CDR1 and CDR2 from the germline V gene are SGDLS and YYNGEE. The CDR3 extends over 15 amino acids. In nucleotides, the CDR3 is TGTGCCAGCAGCGTAGAGGACAGGGGAGATCAGCCCCAGCATTTT. This codes for CASSVEDRGDQPQHF. The whole variable domain, remainder taken from reference TRBV9 and TRBJ1-5, is DSGVTQTPKHLITATGQRVTLRCSPRSGDLSVYWYQQSLDQGLQFLIQYYNGEERAKGNILERFSAQQFPDLHSELNLSSLELGDSALYFCASSVEDRGDQPQHFGDGTRLSIL.

The count of this clone is one. The chain combines TRBV7-2 with TRBJ1-2; D unresolved. V was cut by 6 bases and J by 4 bases, with 15 bases left in between. This CDR3 region has 14 residues. Germline assignment: CDR1 SGHTA and CDR2 FQGNSA. CDR3 protein: CASRPDGGSYGYTF. The CDR3 nucleotides are TGTGCCAGCAGGCCAGACGGAGGTAGCTATGGCTACACCTTC.

The chain links TRBV15 to TRBJ1-5; 8 nucleotides match TRBD1. The CDR3 has 15 amino acids. The germline CDR1 and CDR2 sequences are LNHNV and YYDKDF (reference sequence). V was clipped by 6 bases and J by 0 bases; unmatched bases: 4. CDR3 sequence: CATRTGAYSNQPQHF. CDR3 nucleotide sequence: TGTGCCACCAGGACAGGGGCCTATAGCAATCAGCCCCAGCATTTT.

CDR3 loop: CASSLQGAGADTQYF. The CDR3 DNA reads as TGTGCCAGCAGCTTACAGGGGGCAGGTGCAGATACGCAGTATTTT. V gene TRBV11-1 combines with J gene TRBJ2-3; 8 bases map to TRBD1. Germline V gene lookup returns CDR1 SGHAT and CDR2 FQDESV (reference sequence). The CDR3 loop spans 15 amino acids. J gave up 4 bases and V 2 bases, and 5 bases lay outside the gene matches.

Written as DNA, the CDR3 is TGTGCCAGTAGTATTAAAGGAGTTTTGGCTGGCTACACCTTC. Translating gives CASSIKGVLAGYTF. The chain joins TRBV19 to TRBJ1-2; D unresolved. Germline CDR1 reads LNHDA; CDR2 reads SQIVND (reference sequence). This CDR3 has 14 residues. Trimming took off 3 bases at V and 7 bases at J, with 15 bases between the two ends.

V is TRBV7-8 and J is TRBJ2-2, with 8 bases fitting TRBD1. J was trimmed by 5 bases and V by 3 bases; bases with no gene match: 17. The CDR3 covers 19 residues. From germline, CDR1 is SGHVS and CDR2 FQNEAQ. The CDR3 bases are TGTGCCAGCAGCTTTCGGCCTATACAGGGGGTAAAGCAGACCGGGGAGCTGTTTTTT. It is translated as CASSFRPIQGVKQTGELFF.

CDR3 bases: TGTGCCAGCATACGGGACACTGGAAACACCATATATTTT. It translates to CASIRDTGNTIYF. The V gene is TRBV2, the J gene TRBJ1-3; possibly TRBD1 for D (6 bases). With 7 bases removed from V and 2 bases from J, the gap between germline ends came to 9 bases. This CDR3 spans 13 amino acids. The germline V gene encodes CDR1 SNHLY and CDR2 FYNNEI.

CDR3 nucleotide sequence: TGCAGTGCTCACAGGACAGGGAGAGCTTTCTTT. Translated, it gives CSAHRTGRAFF. The V and J genes are TRBV20-1 and TRBJ1-1, with TRBD1 identical over 8 bases. The germline V gene encodes CDR1 DFQATT and CDR2 SNEGSKA (reference sequence). This CDR3 comprises 11 residues. Losses at the gene ends were 5 bases for V and 10 bases for J; bases not matched to a gene: 6.